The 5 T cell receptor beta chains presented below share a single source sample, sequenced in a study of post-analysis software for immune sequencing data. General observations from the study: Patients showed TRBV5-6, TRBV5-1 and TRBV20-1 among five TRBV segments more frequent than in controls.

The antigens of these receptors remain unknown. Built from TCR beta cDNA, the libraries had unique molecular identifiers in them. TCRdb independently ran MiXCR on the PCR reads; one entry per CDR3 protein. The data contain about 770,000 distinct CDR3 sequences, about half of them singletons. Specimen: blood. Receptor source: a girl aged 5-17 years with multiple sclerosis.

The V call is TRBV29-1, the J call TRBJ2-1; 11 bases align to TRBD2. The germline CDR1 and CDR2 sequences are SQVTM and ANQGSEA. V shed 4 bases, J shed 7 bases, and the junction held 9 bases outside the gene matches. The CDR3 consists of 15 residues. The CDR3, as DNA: TGCAGCGTTGGCCGGGGGCTAGCGGGAGGAAATGAGCAGTTCTTC. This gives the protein CSVGRGLAGGNEQFF.

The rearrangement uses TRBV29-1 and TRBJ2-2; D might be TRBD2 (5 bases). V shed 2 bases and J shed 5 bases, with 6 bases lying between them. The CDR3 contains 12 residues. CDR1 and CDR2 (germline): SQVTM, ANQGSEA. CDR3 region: CSVEPGTGELFF. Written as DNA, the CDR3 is TGCAGCGTTGAACCGGGGACCGGGGAGCTGTTTTTT.

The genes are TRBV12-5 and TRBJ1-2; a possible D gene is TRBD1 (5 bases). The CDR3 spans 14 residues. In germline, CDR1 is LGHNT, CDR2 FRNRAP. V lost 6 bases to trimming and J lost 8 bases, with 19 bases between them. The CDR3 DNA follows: TGTGCTAGTGGCCCGACGGGGCAATTGAGAGGCTACACCTTC. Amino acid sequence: CASGPTGQLRGYTF.

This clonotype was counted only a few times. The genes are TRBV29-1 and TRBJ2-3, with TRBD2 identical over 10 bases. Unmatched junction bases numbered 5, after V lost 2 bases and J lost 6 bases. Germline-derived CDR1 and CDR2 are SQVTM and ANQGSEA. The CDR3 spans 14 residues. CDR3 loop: CSVELAGGPDTQYF. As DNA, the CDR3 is TGCAGCGTTGAATTAGCGGGAGGCCCGGATACGCAGTATTTT.

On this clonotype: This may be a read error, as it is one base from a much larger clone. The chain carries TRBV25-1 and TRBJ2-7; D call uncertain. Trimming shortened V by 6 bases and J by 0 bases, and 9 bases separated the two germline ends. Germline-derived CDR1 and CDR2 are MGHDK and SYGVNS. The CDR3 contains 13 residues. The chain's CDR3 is CASRASPSYEQYF. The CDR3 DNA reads TGTGCCAGCAGGGCCAGCCCCTCCTACGAGCAGTACTTC.